The sequence of this TCR beta chain was determined in a study of T cell responses to AZD1222 COVID-19 vaccine. A remark on this clone: Antigen unknown.

Study-wide results and limits: It was only a handful of AZD1222 recipients who were seropositive at baseline. Repertoires were collected only later (after the peak T cell response had occurred).

Measured with immunoSEQ multiplex PCR; TCRdb has only the in-frame clones, and not every one. The sample holds 120,000 or so clones, around 84% seen once. The clonotype originates from an adult in good health. This specimen was peripheral blood, taken on day 0 of AZD1222 vaccination.

The CDR3 DNA sequence: TGTGCCAGCAGCTTAGTCAAGGATACGCAGTATTTT. Its protein is CASSLVKDTQYF. V usage is TRBV7-6 and J usage is TRBJ2-3; D ambiguous. The CDR3 length is 12 residues. Deletions cut 1 base from V and 6 bases from J, with 5 bases between. In germline, CDR1 is SGHVS, CDR2 FNYEAQ.